A selection of T cell receptor beta chains follows, all from one sample in a study of shared clonotypes between healthy human individuals. The protocol was immunoSEQ multiplex PCR, while the TCRdb copy is restricted to in-frame clones and leaves out a portion. The profile covers about 2.4 million clones, with approximately 94% appearing a single time and about 0.13% taken by the ten largest. The sequenced sample consisted of naive CD4+ T cells sorted from blood. These receptors were taken from a man aged 18 to 30 in good health. The CDR3 runs from the conserved cysteine through the conserved F or W. The order of the fields is V gene, J gene, clone size, CDR3 protein. Clone sizes are given selectively: once, few, many, or a class where the clone is expanded.

TRBV11-3	TRBJ1-2	NA	CASAGSNYGYTF
TRBV4-3	TRBJ1-6	NA	CASSQRTGYLNSPLHF
TRBV19	TRBJ2-1	NA	CASSPAGSYNEQFF
TRBV5-6	TRBJ2-1	NA	CASSLTGQKNNEQFF
TRBV19	TRBJ1-4	NA	CASSPRRVDEKLFF
TRBV18	TRBJ1-6	NA	CASSPSVATYNSPLHF
TRBV6-6	TRBJ1-6	NA	CASDSNSNSPLHF
TRBV4-2	TRBJ1-6	NA	CASSQDRQGISSYNSPLHF
TRBV28	TRBJ1-6	NA	CASSLAGTSSYNSPLHF
TRBV25-1	TRBJ1-1	NA	CASSEFRTVKRGGAFF
TRBV18	TRBJ2-7	few	CASSPSTGGYEQYF
TRBV28	TRBJ1-5	NA	CASSLHGTVSNQPQHF
TRBV11-2	TRBJ2-1	NA	CASSFGGLVYNEQFF
TRBV18	TRBJ2-3	NA	CASSPQLADTQYF
TRBV10-1	TRBJ2-3	NA	CASSESARGGTDTQYF
TRBV6-4	TRBJ2-1	NA	CASSARLAGGTNEQFF
TRBV6-4	TRBJ2-3	NA	CASSRTGTNTDTQYF
TRBV11-2	TRBJ2-3	NA	CASSQALARDTQYF
TRBV7-2	TRBJ2-2	NA	CASSSGGRVGELFF
TRBV2	TRBJ1-5	NA	CASSGQERYNLQPQHF
TRBV11-2	TRBJ1-6	once	CASSLGTGLYF
TRBV7-9	TRBJ1-5	NA	CASSPTGGIGNQPQHF
TRBV2	TRBJ2-5	NA	CASSPDIQETQYF
TRBV5-4	TRBJ1-6	NA	CASSLGGTGGLLGSPLHF
TRBV18	TRBJ2-1	NA	CASSPPGLEYNEQFF
TRBV5-1	TRBJ1-2	NA	CASSLGGQGQVYTF
TRBV11-2	TRBJ2-1	NA	CASSRMTSGQYNEQFF
TRBV10-2	TRBJ2-2	NA	CASTNLGQGNTGELFF
TRBV27	TRBJ1-4	once	CASGYGLGQRNEKLFF
TRBV6-4	TRBJ1-2	NA	CASSSRGQGYTF
TRBV10-1	TRBJ2-3	once	CASSPGGLSTDTQYF
TRBV5-6	TRBJ2-3	NA	CASSGDALFTDTQYF
TRBV10-3	TRBJ2-3	NA	CAISASMGLAGGTDTQYF
TRBV4-2	TRBJ1-6	few	CASSHPGTENSPLHF
TRBV2	TRBJ2-3	once	CASSERGVPSTDTQYF
TRBV30	TRBJ1-6	few	CAWRGMGNSPLHF
TRBV7-2	TRBJ1-3	NA	CASSPRGQKGNTIYF
TRBV27	TRBJ1-6	NA	CASSQIYLAGSPLHF
TRBV6-5	TRBJ1-1	NA	CASSYSSENTEAFF
TRBV5-1	TRBJ2-7	NA	CASTGTYEQYF
TRBV2	TRBJ2-1	NA	CASSLAGPRGNEQFF
TRBV2	TRBJ2-3	NA	CASSVEAQGGDTQYF
TRBV4-1	TRBJ2-1	NA	CASSQDGTGNSYNEQFF
TRBV5-3	TRBJ1-1	NA	CARSPPGEGNTEAFF
TRBV4-1	TRBJ2-3	NA	CASSPVSGGVTDTQYF
TRBV5-1	TRBJ2-1	once	CASSLAGAVSYNEQFF
TRBV5-1	TRBJ2-7	NA	CASSSRGGSPYEQYF
TRBV10-3	TRBJ2-6	NA	CAISESGVGANVLTF
TRBV28	TRBJ1-3	NA	CASSPPGFSGNTIYF
TRBV5-8	TRBJ2-1	NA	CASSSRLAGAIGEQFF